The 20 T cell receptor beta chains reported below all come from one sample, sequenced in a study of response to subunit inactivated influenza vaccine (dated by TCRdb to 2017 to 2018). The receptor library was made with RT-PCR. Sequencing was performed on an Illumina HiSeq 2500. In TCRdb, the public reads were trimmed at Q25 with fastp and aligned with MiXCR, with productive beta chains retained. Rows with a matching CDR3 protein are joined into one entry that keeps the most common DNA and genes. This sample lists around 190,000 distinct CDR3 sequences; 9.2% were detected once. The ten largest clonotypes hold about a tenth of the sample. Specimen: non-naive T cells sorted from PBMCs, collected on the day of vaccination. The sample's cell subset or site label is to be understood as: memory T cell fraction. All receptors come from a man between 50 and 59 years old who received an inactivated influenza vaccine. Donor details come from another sample of the same person, matched by shared clones.

This chain links TRBV20-1 with TRBJ2-7; D is uncertain. V gave up 3 bases and J gave up 3 bases, with 9 bases separating them. This CDR3 region has 12 residues. CDR1 and CDR2 from the germline V gene are DFQATT and SNEGSKA (reference sequence). CDR3 DNA sequence: TGCAGTGCTAGTCCGGACCACTACGAGCAGTACTTC. Protein: CSASPDHYEQYF.

The chain uses TRBV20-1 and TRBJ2-5, with 7 bases identical to TRBD2. Trimming took 3 bases from V and 1 from J; bases not matched to a gene: 8. CDR1 DFQATT and CDR2 SNEGSKA come from the germline V gene (reference sequence). The CDR3 covers 15 residues. This CDR3 reads CSASQPGGFQETQYF. In DNA, the CDR3 is TGCAGTGCTAGTCAGCCGGGAGGCTTCCAAGAGACCCAGTACTTC.

This clonotype appeared many times. CDR3 sequence reads: CASSSLTGFDTQYF. The CDR3 bases are TGTGCCAGCAGTTCGCTGACAGGGTTTGATACGCAGTATTTT. The chain recombines TRBV6-2 or TRBV6-3 with TRBJ2-3, with TRBD1 matching 7 bases. In germline, CDR1 is MNHEY, CDR2 SVGEGT. This CDR3 is built from 14 residues. V gave up 4 bases and J gave up 6 bases; unmatched junction bases: 7.

This clonotype has more than one count but fewer than ten. J is TRBJ2-6 and V is TRBV7-2; maybe TRBD1 (6 bases). V lost 6 bases, J lost 0 bases, and 12 bases lay in between. The germline CDR1 and CDR2 sequences are SGHTA and FQGNSA. The CDR3 length is 16 residues. CDR3 in amino acids: CASSPQGRSGANVLTF. CDR3 DNA sequence: TGTGCCAGCAGTCCACAGGGACGCTCTGGGGCCAACGTCCTGACTTTC.

J is TRBJ2-5 and V is TRBV20-1; a weak D match, TRBD1 (5 bases). Germline CDR1 is DFQATT and CDR2 is SNEGSKA (reference sequence). Trimming cost V 0 bases and J 5 bases, with 13 bases left between them. This CDR3 has 14 amino acids. The CDR3, as DNA: TGCAGTGCTAGAGAATTGGGGCTGAGGGAGACCCAGTACTTC. It translates to CSARELGLRETQYF.

This chain joins TRBV2 and TRBJ2-2; 7 bases line up with TRBD1. The CDR3 sequence is 13 residues long. Trimming at V came to 6 bases and at J to 6 bases, leaving 4 bases not matched to a gene. The germline V gene encodes CDR1 SNHLY and CDR2 FYNNEI. The CDR3 region has the DNA TGTGCCAGCAGGAACAGGGGCCCCGGGGAGCTGTTTTTT. As protein: CASRNRGPGELFF.

The chain is built from TRBV7-2 and TRBJ2-3; 8 nucleotides agree with TRBD2. Trimming cost V 5 bases and J 6 bases; bases outside gene matches: 7. The CDR3 has 14 residues. Germline V gives CDR1 SGHTA, CDR2 FQGNSA. The CDR3 here is CASSRGGGRDTQYF. For the CDR3, the DNA is TGTGCCAGCAGCCGCGGGGGCGGGAGGGATACGCAGTATTTT.

In its sample, this clonotype was seen many times. This chain connects TRBV6-2 or TRBV6-3 to TRBJ1-1, with D uncertain. Germline-derived CDR1 and CDR2 are MNHEY and SVGEGT. V lost 0 bases to trimming and J lost 1 base, with 9 bases between them. This CDR3 is 15 amino acids long. The CDR3 sequence is CASSYSTHSNTEAFF. The CDR3 DNA is TGTGCCAGCAGTTACTCTACGCATTCGAACACTGAAGCTTTCTTT.

The genes are TRBV20-1 and TRBJ1-5; no reliable D call. The CDR3 covers 12 residues. With 6 bases removed from V and 12 bases from J, the gap between germline ends came to 18 bases. The germline V gene has CDR1 DFQATT and CDR2 SNEGSKA (reference sequence). The DNA for the CDR3 is TGCAGTGCCTCCCGGCTTAATCAGTTCCAGCATTTT. Translated, it gives CSASRLNQFQHF.

This clonotype was found a few times. The genes are TRBV6-5 and TRBJ1-3; D gene ambiguous. CDR3 length: 15 amino acids. V was clipped by 0 bases and J by 4 bases, with 10 bases between them. Germline CDR1 reads MNHEY; CDR2 reads SVGAGI. The DNA of the CDR3 is TGTGCCAGCAGTTACTCTATGGGGTTAGGAAACACCATATATTTT. This translates into CASSYSMGLGNTIYF.

The chain has TRBV18 and TRBJ1-2, with TRBD1 matching over 7 bases. This CDR3 spans 14 amino acids. V dropped 1 base and J dropped 7; count of bases not matched to a gene: 6. The germline CDR1 and CDR2 sequences are KGHSH and LQKENI. The CDR3, as DNA: TGTGCCAGCTCACCACAGGGACAGCTTCCTGGCTACACCTTC. Encoded protein: CASSPQGQLPGYTF.

This chain links TRBV10-3 with TRBJ1-4, with 7 nucleotides matching TRBD1. CDR3 size: 15 residues. Germline V gene lookup returns CDR1 ENHRY and CDR2 SYGVKD. The V gene end was trimmed by 6 bases and the J gene end by 4 bases; junction bases not matched to a gene: 8. CDR3 sequence (DNA): TGTGCCATCAGCATAAACAGGGGAAATAATGAAAAACTGTTTTTT. Its protein product is CAISINRGNNEKLFF.

This clonotype was seen a handful of times. The genes are TRBV5-6 and TRBJ2-1; the match to TRBD2 covers 7 bases. Germline-derived CDR1 and CDR2 are SGHDT and YYEEEE. The CDR3 is 17 residues long. Losses at the gene ends were 4 bases for V and 0 bases for J; bases not matched to a gene: 10. CDR3 bases: TGTGCCAGCAGCAGTACTAGCGCCAGGAGCTCCTACAATGAGCAGTTCTTC. It translates to CASSSTSARSSYNEQFF.

The sample holds a few counts of this clonotype. The V and J genes are TRBV12-3 or TRBV12-4 and TRBJ2-2; D gene ambiguous. This CDR3 has 13 amino acids. V was shortened by 7 bases and J by 0 bases, with 6 bases between the two germline ends. The CDR3 spells CASIHPNTGELFF. The CDR3 coding sequence is TGTGCCAGCATACACCCGAACACCGGGGAGCTGTTTTTT.

This clonotype turned up a few times. This chain joins TRBV2 and TRBJ2-5, with D possibly TRBD1 on 6 matching bases. Deletions cut 5 bases from V and 5 bases from J, with 15 bases between. There are 14 residues in the CDR3. Germline loops: CDR1 SNHLY, CDR2 FYNNEI. This CDR3 reads CASSRTATWETQYF. For the CDR3, the DNA is TGTGCCAGCAGTCGGACAGCGACTTGGGAGACCCAGTACTTC.

Ten or more counts support this clonotype. The J gene is TRBJ2-1, the V gene TRBV25-1; possible D gene TRBD2, 5 bases. The V end lost 3 bases, the J end lost 8 bases, and 20 bases lay between the germline ends. The germline V gene has CDR1 MGHDK and CDR2 SYGVNS. The CDR3 consists of 16 residues. The CDR3 DNA follows: TGTGCCAGCAGTGATCCTCGACTATCGCCCCCGTATGAGCAGTTCTTC. As protein: CASSDPRLSPPYEQFF.

This clonotype was seen only a few times. This chain connects TRBV12-3 or TRBV12-4 to TRBJ2-2; 11 nucleotides agree with TRBD1. The CDR3 loop spans 14 amino acids. Trimming took 6 bases from V and 6 from J; bases not matched to a gene: 3. The CDR3 region is CASRTGQGAGELFF. The CDR3 nucleotides are TGTGCCAGCAGAACGGGACAGGGGGCCGGGGAGCTGTTTTTT.

At least ten counts were recorded for this clonotype. J is TRBJ1-5 and V is TRBV3-1, with D perhaps TRBD1 (5 bases). The CDR3 sequence is 12 residues long. Trimming cost V 0 bases and J 11 bases, with 8 bases left between them. Germline V lookup: CDR1 LGHDT, CDR2 YNNKEL (reference sequence). As DNA, the CDR3 is TGTGCCAGCAGCCAAGAAAGAGGGGCCCAGCATTTT. It codes for CASSQERGAQHF.

The chain carries TRBV20-1 and TRBJ2-7; weak D call: TRBD1 (7 bases). The CDR3 length is 15 residues. Germline CDR1 and CDR2: DFQATT and SNEGSKA (reference sequence). The ends were cut back, 0 bases at V and 4 bases at J, with 16 bases in the middle. The CDR3 bases are TGCAGTGCTAGAGACCCCGCACAGGGGACTTACGAGCAGTACTTC. Its translation is CSARDPAQGTYEQYF.

This clonotype has a handful of counts. The chain carries TRBV12-3 or TRBV12-4 and TRBJ2-7; D remains unclear. V was shortened by 2 bases and J by 6 bases, with 11 bases between the two germline ends. The CDR3 consists of 13 residues. The CDR3, as DNA: TGTGCCAGCAGTTTAAGGAGTGGTGGCGAGCAGTACTTC. Its protein is CASSLRSGGEQYF.